What follows are 25 T cell receptor beta chains derived from one specimen sequenced in a study of blood T cell repertoires in COVID-19. The data were produced by immunoSEQ multiplex PCR, yet TCRdb's version contains in-frame clones alone and is incomplete. This table has 200,000 or so clones, roughly 80% appearing once. The sequenced sample consisted of peripheral blood. These receptor sequences come from a man in his sixties with active or convalescent COVID-19.

V usage is TRBV6-5 and J usage is TRBJ2-1; no definite D call. V lost 7 bases and J 5 bases, leaving 12 bases between the germline ends. The germline V gene has CDR1 MNHEY and CDR2 SVGAGI. The CDR3 contains 13 residues. CDR3 bases: TGTGCCAGCACGGAGACTCTCGACAATGAGCAGTTCTTC. Residues: CASTETLDNEQFF.

This rearrangement joins TRBV19 to TRBJ1-5; D ambiguous. The CDR3 covers 14 residues. Germline V gene data show CDR1 as LNHDA and CDR2 as SQIVND (reference sequence). V was shortened by 7 bases and J by 4 bases, with 14 bases between the two germline ends. The CDR3 DNA is TGTGCCAGTACCGGGGAGAGAGGGAATCAGCCCCAGCATTTT. This codes for CASTGERGNQPQHF.

V gene TRBV5-1 combines with J gene TRBJ1-2, with 7 bases identical to TRBD1. The J segment lost 5 bases and the V segment lost 4 bases, leaving 8 bases of the junction unmatched. The CDR3 runs to 14 residues. Germline V gene sequence: CDR1 SGHRS, CDR2 YFSETQ. In nucleotides, the CDR3 is TGCGCCAGCAGCGAACACGGGACAGATTATGGCTACACCTTC. This codes for CASSEHGTDYGYTF.

V and J are TRBV7-9 and TRBJ2-7; tentative D call: TRBD1 (5 bases). The CDR3 is 13 amino acids. V lost 1 base and J lost 6, with 10 bases in between. The germline gives CDR1 SEHNR, CDR2 FQNEAQ (reference sequence). CDR3 amino acids: CASSLVQRGEQYF. DNA of the CDR3: TGTGCCAGCAGCTTAGTTCAAAGGGGCGAGCAGTACTTC.

DNA for the CDR3: TGTGCCAGCAGTTATGAGATCCCACCCTACGAGCAGTACTTC. Its protein product is CASSYEIPPYEQYF. This rearrangement joins TRBV6-5 to TRBJ2-7; no definite D call. This CDR3 has 14 residues. V gave up 3 bases and J gave up 2 bases, with 11 bases separating them. In germline, CDR1 is MNHEY, CDR2 SVGAGI.

This clone was seen only once. The gene calls are TRBV19 and TRBJ1-1; D is uncertain. The V gene's germline CDR1 is LNHDA and CDR2 SQIVND (reference sequence). The CDR3 has 15 residues. The V end was cut by 8 bases, the J end by 2 bases, with 18 bases between. The CDR3 nucleotides read TGTGCCAGTTCTCACCCCCCCCCGGGTAACACTGAAGCTTTCTTT. Translating gives CASSHPPPGNTEAFF.

The rearrangement joins TRBV7-2 to TRBJ2-1; 12 nucleotides line up with TRBD1. The CDR3 runs 14 residues. Losses at the gene ends were 4 bases for V and 8 bases for J; bases not matched to a gene: 3. Germline lookup yields CDR1 SGHTA and CDR2 FQGNSA. DNA for the CDR3: TGTGCCAGCAGCTGGGGACAGGGGGCTGATGAGCAGTTCTTC. It translates to CASSWGQGADEQFF.

This rearrangement joins TRBV28 to TRBJ1-2; 8 nucleotides agree with TRBD1. CDR3 size: 14 residues. J gave up 4 bases and V 2 bases, and 3 bases lay outside the gene matches. Germline loops: CDR1 MDHEN, CDR2 SYDVKM. The CDR3 region is CASSLPGQGYGYTF. CDR3 DNA sequence: TGTGCCAGCAGTTTACCCGGACAGGGCTATGGCTACACCTTC.

The rearrangement joins TRBV5-4 to TRBJ1-1; D is uncertain. The germline V and J ends were trimmed by 6 bases and 0 bases, with 18 bases remaining between them. The length of the CDR3 is 16 residues. CDR1 and CDR2 from the germline V gene are SGHNT and YYREEE (reference sequence). For the CDR3, the DNA is TGTGCCAGCACCTCTACCGGGGTGAGCATGAACACTGAAGCTTTCTTT. Translated: CASTSTGVSMNTEAFF.

The J gene is TRBJ1-1, the V gene TRBV29-1; 8 bases are shared with TRBD1. CDR3 length: 14 residues. Per germline, CDR1 SQVTM and CDR2 ANQGSEA. Trimming cost V 5 bases and J 5 bases; bases outside gene matches: 10. Written as DNA, the CDR3 is TGCAGCGTTCGGCAGGGGGCGGGAGGGACTGAAGCTTTCTTT. It yields the protein CSVRQGAGGTEAFF. Looking up the rest from reference TRBV29-1 and TRBJ1-1 gives the full variable domain: SAVISQKPSRDICQRGTSLTIQCQVDSQVTMMFWYRQQPGQSLTLIATANQGSEATYESGFVIDKFPISRPNLTFSTLTVSNMSPEDSSIYLCSVRQGAGGTEAFFGQGTRLTVV.

CDR3 residues: CASSKGVEQPQHF. In DNA form, the CDR3 reads TGTGCCAGTAGTAAGGGGGTAGAACAGCCCCAGCATTTT. The V call is TRBV19, the J call TRBJ1-5; maybe TRBD1 (6 bases). Germline CDR1 is LNHDA and CDR2 is SQIVND (reference sequence). The CDR3 has 13 amino acids. V lost 4 bases and J 7 bases, leaving 11 bases between the germline ends.

The chain carries TRBV10-3 and TRBJ1-5; D remains unclear. The V and J ends lost 2 bases and 4 bases respectively, with 15 bases between them. The CDR3 contains 16 residues. Germline V CDR1 and CDR2: ENHRY, SYGVKD. The CDR3 loop is CAISEGVLAGNQPQHF. For the CDR3, the DNA is TGTGCCATCAGTGAGGGGGTTTTGGCGGGGAATCAGCCCCAGCATTTT.

This chain uses TRBV19 with TRBJ1-2; TRBD1 agrees at 7 bases. CDR1 and CDR2 (germline): LNHDA, SQIVND (reference sequence). With V trimmed by 6 bases and J by 1 base, 8 bases remained unmatched. The CDR3 sequence is 15 residues long. CDR3 residues: CASSQGQSYNYGYTF. The CDR3 coding sequence is TGTGCCAGTAGCCAGGGACAGTCGTATAACTATGGCTACACCTTC.

The J gene is TRBJ2-1, the V gene TRBV19; TRBD2 agrees at 7 bases. Looked up from germline, CDR1 is LNHDA and CDR2 is SQIVND (reference sequence). With 0 bases clipped from V and 1 base from J, the junction kept 6 bases outside the gene matches. The CDR3 totals 17 residues. This CDR3 is CASSIDLASGSYNEQFF. Here the CDR3 DNA reads TGTGCCAGTAGTATAGATCTGGCTAGCGGTTCCTACAATGAGCAGTTCTTC.

The CDR3 nucleotides are TGTGCCAGCAGCGTAGTTGTGGTCGGGAATGAGCAGTTCTTC. As protein: CASSVVVVGNEQFF. This chain links TRBV9 with TRBJ2-1; no firm D call. Looked up from germline, CDR1 is SGDLS and CDR2 is YYNGEE. The V end was cut by 0 bases, the J end by 7 bases, with 11 bases between. The CDR3 is 14 residues long.

V gene TRBV11-3 combines with J gene TRBJ2-1, with D tentatively TRBD2 (5 bases). The V end lost 5 bases, the J end lost 8 bases, and 16 bases lay between the germline ends. This CDR3 spans 14 amino acids. Germline V gene lookup returns CDR1 SGHNT and CDR2 YENEEA. The CDR3 loop is CASSRRGAGDEQFF. The CDR3 DNA reads TGTGCCAGCAGCCGTCGGGGAGCTGGCGATGAGCAGTTCTTC.

This clone has only one observation. The chain employs TRBV5-1 and TRBJ2-7; weak D call: TRBD2 (5 bases). The length of the CDR3 is 14 residues. V was clipped by 1 base and J by 3 bases, with 11 bases between them. Germline CDR1 is SGHRS and CDR2 is YFSETQ. CDR3 loop: CASSLLTGSYEQYF. In DNA, the CDR3 is TGCGCCAGCAGCTTGTTGACGGGAAGCTACGAGCAGTACTTC.

The chain couples TRBV28 to TRBJ2-3, with TRBD2 matching 9 bases. There are 15 residues in the CDR3. V lost 7 bases, J lost 1 base, and 6 bases stayed unmatched. Germline V gives CDR1 MDHEN, CDR2 SYDVKM. The chain's CDR3 is CASNSIAGGTDTQYF. Written as DNA, the CDR3 is TGTGCCAGCAATAGCATAGCGGGAGGCACAGATACGCAGTATTTT.

The chain employs TRBV10-3 and TRBJ1-3; weak D call: TRBD1 (5 bases). The germline V gene encodes CDR1 ENHRY and CDR2 SYGVKD. This CDR3 has 14 residues. V was clipped by 6 bases and J by 0 bases, with 9 bases between them. CDR3 amino acids: CAIRPGISGNTIYF. In nucleotides, the CDR3 is TGTGCCATCAGGCCAGGGATCTCTGGAAACACCATATATTTT.

The chain couples TRBV11-3 to TRBJ2-1; 7 nucleotides line up with TRBD2. This CDR3 region has 16 residues. CDR1 and CDR2 from the germline V gene are SGHNT and YENEEA. V was clipped by 5 bases and J by 2 bases; unmatched bases: 9. This CDR3 reads CASSPGLVGPYNEQFF. In DNA, the CDR3 is TGTGCCAGCAGCCCCGGACTAGTGGGACCCTACAATGAGCAGTTCTTC.

The CDR3 region is CASSMSGTESNYGYTF. DNA of the CDR3: TGTGCCAGTAGTATGTCCGGGACAGAGTCTAACTATGGCTACACCTTC. The chain combines TRBV19 with TRBJ1-2; TRBD1 matches 7 bases. The CDR3 sequence is 16 residues long. Germline CDR1 LNHDA, CDR2 SQIVND (reference sequence). Trimming removed 3 bases from V and 0 bases from J; junction bases left unmatched: 7.

The chain is built from TRBV4-1 and TRBJ2-5; TRBD2 agrees at 8 bases. This CDR3 has 16 residues. With 4 bases clipped from V and 5 bases from J, the junction kept 12 bases outside the gene matches. CDR1 and CDR2 (germline): MGHRA, YSYEKL. The CDR3 nucleotides are TGCGCCAGCAGCCCGCTGGCTAGCGGGCCTAGCGAGACCCAGTACTTC. This codes for CASSPLASGPSETQYF.

In DNA form, the CDR3 reads TGTGCCAGCAGCCCCTCGAAGCGGGAAGTGCCGAAGGAAAAACTGTTTTTT. This gives the protein CASSPSKREVPKEKLFF. This chain connects TRBV3-1 (or the pseudogene TRBV3-2) to TRBJ1-4; no clear D. CDR3 size: 17 residues. CDR1 is LGHDT and CDR2 is YNNKEL in the germline V gene (reference sequence). Between the trimmed V and J ends, which lost 4 bases and 8 bases, there was a span of 23 bases.

This chain joins TRBV5-6 and TRBJ1-5; D ambiguous. Trimming removed 1 base at V and 6 bases at J, with 14 bases between. The CDR3 contains 15 residues. Germline V lookup: CDR1 SGHDT, CDR2 YYEEEE. This CDR3 reads CASSLWRSRSQPQHF. Written as DNA, the CDR3 is TGTGCCAGCAGCTTGTGGAGGAGTCGAAGTCAGCCCCAGCATTTT.

V is TRBV7-2 and J is TRBJ2-3; 8 bases agree with TRBD2. V was pared by 5 bases and J by 4 bases, with 8 bases of the junction left unmatched. CDR1 is SGHTA and CDR2 is FQGNSA in the germline V gene. This CDR3 is built from 15 residues. This CDR3 reads CASSDAGRVSDTQYF. For the CDR3, the DNA is TGTGCCAGCAGCGACGCCGGGAGGGTATCAGATACGCAGTATTTT.